What follows are 27 T cell receptor beta chains derived from one specimen sequenced in a study of shared clonotypes between healthy human individuals. Only in-frame clones appear in the TCRdb table, and some are missing; sequencing was by immunoSEQ multiplex PCR. The sample holds roughly 480,000 clones, around 80% seen once. Sequencing input: PBMCs. All receptors derive from a woman aged 40 to 50 in good health. Some clones in this sample may be carry-over from other donors' samples.

The J gene is TRBJ2-3, the V gene TRBV5-1, with D tentatively TRBD2 (7 bases). CDR1 and CDR2 from the germline V gene are SGHRS and YFSETQ. The CDR3 sequence is 16 residues long. The V gene lost 0 bases and the J gene lost 3 bases, with 14 bases spanning the gap. The CDR3 DNA reads TGCGCCAGCAGCTTGGATTCGGGGGGCTGGACAGATACGCAGTATTTT. It yields the protein CASSLDSGGWTDTQYF.

This chain joins TRBV27 and TRBJ2-2, with 10 positions matching TRBD2. Trimming removed 5 bases from V and 4 bases from J; junction bases left unmatched: 7. This CDR3 comprises 16 residues. The germline V gene has CDR1 MNHEY and CDR2 SMNVEV (reference sequence). The CDR3 sequence is CASSLLAGAGTGELFF. For the CDR3, the DNA is TGTGCCAGCAGTCTGCTAGCGGGAGCGGGCACCGGGGAGCTGTTTTTT.

CDR3 coding DNA: TGTGCCAGCAGTTGGGGGACAGGGGATCTAGAGACCCAGTACTTC. Translating gives CASSWGTGDLETQYF. This chain uses TRBV27 with TRBJ2-5, with 10 bases that match TRBD1. V gave up 4 bases and J gave up 4 bases; unmatched junction bases: 6. The CDR3 is made up of 15 amino acids. Germline CDR1 MNHEY, CDR2 SMNVEV (reference sequence).

CDR3 residues: CASSAPAGNTGELFF. CDR3 nucleotide sequence: TGTGCCAGCAGCGCCCCGGCAGGCAACACCGGGGAGCTGTTTTTT. This chain joins TRBV7-9 and TRBJ2-2; D gene uncertain. The germline V gene encodes CDR1 SEHNR and CDR2 FQNEAQ (reference sequence). Trimming shortened V by 5 bases and J by 2 bases, and 12 bases separated the two germline ends. The CDR3 is 15 residues long.

J is TRBJ2-3 and V is TRBV5-1; 11 bases line up with TRBD2. Germline CDR1 is SGHRS and CDR2 is YFSETQ. The CDR3 contains 15 residues. The J segment lost 4 bases and the V segment lost 4 bases, leaving 5 bases of the junction unmatched. The CDR3 DNA is TGCGCCAGCAGCCTGACTAGCGGGGTTTCAGATACGCAGTATTTT. Its translation: CASSLTSGVSDTQYF.

This chain joins TRBV19 and TRBJ2-7; a possible D gene is TRBD1 (6 bases). V was trimmed by 7 bases and J by 7 bases, leaving 11 bases between them. Germline CDR1 is LNHDA and CDR2 is SQIVND (reference sequence). The CDR3 totals 11 residues. CDR3: CASKGVGEQYF. In DNA form, the CDR3 reads TGTGCCAGTAAGGGGGTCGGGGAGCAGTACTTC.

V is TRBV7-8 and J is TRBJ2-5, with 7 bases lining up with TRBD1. Per germline, CDR1 SGHVS and CDR2 FQNEAQ. CDR3 size: 17 residues. V shed 5 bases, J shed 0 bases, and the junction held 12 bases outside the gene matches. CDR3 sequence reads: CASSINRDRENQETQYF. DNA for the CDR3: TGTGCCAGCAGCATCAACCGGGACAGAGAAAACCAAGAGACCCAGTACTTC. Full variable domain (remainder filled in from reference TRBV7-8 and TRBJ2-5): GAGVSQSPRYKVAKRGQDVALRCDPISGHVSLFWYQQALGQGPEFLTYFQNEAQLDKSGLPSDRFFAERPEGSVSTLKIQRTQQEDSAVYLCASSINRDRENQETQYFGPGTRLLVL.

V usage is TRBV2 and J usage is TRBJ1-2, with unresolved D. The CDR3 extends over 14 amino acids. The V gene lost 6 bases and the J gene lost 2 bases, with 13 bases spanning the gap. In germline, CDR1 is SNHLY, CDR2 FYNNEI. The CDR3 bases are TGTGCCAGCAGCATGACTAGGGTGAACTATGGCTACACCTTC. Protein product: CASSMTRVNYGYTF.

The rearrangement joins TRBV14 to TRBJ1-6; D is uncertain. V was shortened by 6 bases and J by 5 bases, with 8 bases between the two germline ends. The CDR3 spans 13 residues. Germline lookup yields CDR1 SGHDN and CDR2 FVKESK. Here the CDR3 DNA reads TGTGCCAGCAGACCCTCACATAATTCACCCCTCCACTTT. The encoded protein is CASRPSHNSPLHF.

This clone came up a few times. The genes are TRBV19 and TRBJ2-1; 15 nucleotides agree with TRBD2. This CDR3 region has 18 residues. Germline assignment: CDR1 LNHDA and CDR2 SQIVND (reference sequence). V was pared by 5 bases and J by 3 bases, with 8 bases of the junction left unmatched. CDR3 loop: CASSSGLAGGLLYNEQFF. CDR3 DNA sequence: TGTGCCAGTAGTTCAGGACTAGCGGGAGGGCTTCTCTACAATGAGCAGTTCTTC.

The chain uses TRBV7-2 and TRBJ2-1; no firm D call. V was cut by 8 bases and J by 3 bases, with 17 bases left in between. This CDR3 region has 15 residues. Germline lookup yields CDR1 SGHTA and CDR2 FQGNSA. DNA for the CDR3: TGTGCCAGCGAAAGCCGGGCTAGTATCTACAATGAGCAGTTCTTC. It encodes CASESRASIYNEQFF.

This clone was observed a few times. The chain couples TRBV18 to TRBJ2-7, with D possibly TRBD2 on 5 matching bases. Germline V gives CDR1 KGHSH, CDR2 LQKENI. The CDR3 runs 14 residues. V lost 3 bases to trimming and J lost 6 bases, with 15 bases between them. CDR3 sequence (DNA): TGTGCCAGCTCACCCGCGGGCCCCGAGGGCGAGCAGTACTTC. Translated, it gives CASSPAGPEGEQYF.

The chain combines TRBV2 with TRBJ2-7; no clear D gene. The germline gives CDR1 SNHLY, CDR2 FYNNEI. Trimming removed 2 bases from V and 4 bases from J, with 15 bases in between. The length of the CDR3 is 15 residues. The CDR3, as DNA: TGTGCCAGCAGTGAACTATCTTTCGACCGTTACGAGCAGTACTTC. Residues: CASSELSFDRYEQYF.

As regards this clone: The likely explanation is a read error, given a far larger clone one base away. The chain links TRBV6-1 to TRBJ2-5, with a possible D match to TRBD2 (7 bases). CDR3 length equals 15 residues. The germline V and J ends were trimmed by 0 bases and 10 bases, with 18 bases remaining between them. The germline V gene has CDR1 MNHNS and CDR2 SASEGT. The CDR3 is CASSEAEGGLGIQYF. CDR3 in DNA: TGTGCCAGCAGTGAAGCGGAGGGGGGGTTAGGGATCCAGTACTTC.

This clone turned up a few times. The chain is built from TRBV27 and TRBJ1-1; D uncertain. The V end lost 2 bases, the J end lost 1 base, and 11 bases lay between the germline ends. CDR1 and CDR2 (germline): MNHEY, SMNVEV (reference sequence). The CDR3 length is 15 residues. CDR3 bases: TGTGCCAGCAGTTTACAGCACGAAAAGAACACTGAAGCTTTCTTT. Translating it yields CASSLQHEKNTEAFF.

In its sample, this clone was seen a few times. The rearrangement joins TRBV5-5 to TRBJ2-2, with unresolved D. Between the trimmed V and J ends, which lost 2 bases and 4 bases, there was a span of 6 bases. CDR3 size: 13 residues. Germline V gene data show CDR1 as SGHKS and CDR2 as YYEKEE (reference sequence). CDR3 sequence reads: CASSFKSTGELFF. The CDR3 DNA reads as TGTGCCAGCAGCTTTAAAAGCACCGGGGAGCTGTTTTTT.

The chain recombines TRBV5-3 with TRBJ1-3, with 7 bases identical to TRBD1. TRBV5-3 is labeled an ORF, and its function is uncertain. The CDR3 is 17 residues long. V was pared by 3 bases and J by 0 bases, with 9 bases of the junction left unmatched. The CDR3 spells CARSYYGGTVSGNTIYF. Here the CDR3 DNA reads TGTGCCAGAAGCTACTACGGAGGGACAGTCTCTGGAAACACCATATATTTT.

CDR3 in DNA: TGTGCCAGCAGCTTAGCCGGGATCGGGGAGCTGTTTTTT. This sequence encodes CASSLAGIGELFF. This chain uses TRBV7-2 with TRBJ2-2; perhaps TRBD2 as D (5 bases). The V end lost 0 bases, the J end lost 7 bases, and 6 bases lay between the germline ends. The germline V gene encodes CDR1 SGHTA and CDR2 FQGNSA. The CDR3 runs 13 residues. The entire variable domain, with the rest obtained from reference TRBV7-2 and TRBJ2-2, is as follows: GAGVSQSPSNKVTEKGKDVELRCDPISGHTALYWYRQSLGQGLEFLIYFQGNSAPDKSGLPSDRFSAERTGGSVSTLTIQRTQQEDSAVYLCASSLAGIGELFFGEGSRLTVL.

The rearrangement uses TRBV19 and TRBJ2-1; 8 bases line up with TRBD2. V shed 5 bases and J 0 bases; nucleotides not matched to a gene: 6. The CDR3 runs 16 residues. Germline V CDR1 and CDR2: LNHDA, SQIVND (reference sequence). The CDR3 region has the DNA TGTGCCAGTAGTGACCTAGCGGGCATCTCCTACAATGAGCAGTTCTTC. It yields the protein CASSDLAGISYNEQFF.

The chain carries TRBV11-2 and TRBJ2-5; 8 bases align to TRBD2. This CDR3 comprises 14 residues. V lost 5 bases to trimming and J lost 4 bases; unmatched junction nucleotides: 6. Germline CDR1 SGHAT, CDR2 FQNNGV. CDR3 in amino acids: CASSLGTSRETQYF. Here the CDR3 DNA reads TGTGCCAGCAGCCTGGGGACTAGTAGAGAGACCCAGTACTTC.

This clone was observed at least ten times. This rearrangement joins TRBV5-8 to TRBJ2-7; a weak D match, TRBD2 (5 bases). Germline V CDR1 and CDR2: SGHTS, YDEGEE. Trimming pared 1 base from V and 7 bases from J, leaving 12 bases between. The CDR3 is made up of 13 amino acids. The CDR3 region is CASSLTRLGEQYF. The CDR3 bases are TGTGCCAGCAGCTTGACTAGGCTGGGGGAGCAGTACTTC.

The chain uses TRBV10-1 and TRBJ2-7; D is perhaps TRBD1 (5 bases). CDR3 length: 10 residues. Germline V gene data show CDR1 as WNHNN and CDR2 as SYGVQD (reference sequence). Trimming removed 8 bases from V and 6 bases from J, with 8 bases in between. CDR3 region: CASYRREQYF. CDR3 sequence (DNA): TGCGCCAGCTACAGGCGCGAGCAGTACTTC.

There are a few counts of this clone. V usage is TRBV7-2 and J usage is TRBJ1-2; TRBD1 matches at 7 bases. Trimming at V came to 0 bases and at J to 7 bases, leaving 5 bases not matched to a gene. Germline values: CDR1 SGHTA, CDR2 FQGNSA. The CDR3 is made up of 14 amino acids. CDR3 in amino acids: CASSLARQGGGYTF. CDR3 coding DNA: TGTGCCAGCAGCTTAGCGAGGCAGGGGGGTGGCTACACCTTC.

This chain uses TRBV7-3 with TRBJ2-5; 10 bases line up with TRBD2. Germline CDR1 is SGHTA and CDR2 is FQGTGA. The V gene end was trimmed by 0 bases and the J gene end by 10 bases; junction bases not matched to a gene: 2. The CDR3 covers 13 residues. CDR3 sequence (DNA): TGTGCCAGCAGCTTAACGAGGACTAGCGGCCAGTACTTC. This sequence encodes CASSLTRTSGQYF.

Only a few counts were recorded for this clone. The V call is TRBV28, the J call TRBJ1-5; 7 positions match TRBD1. The CDR3 has 15 amino acids. Germline-derived CDR1 and CDR2 are MDHEN and SYDVKM. V lost 5 bases and J lost 5; bases outside the gene matches: 9. The CDR3 here is CASSPQTGFYQPQHF. The CDR3, as DNA: TGTGCCAGCAGTCCGCAGACAGGGTTTTATCAGCCCCAGCATTTT.

The chain has TRBV7-5 and TRBJ2-7; the table calls TRBD1, which could not be checked here. TRBV7-5 is a pseudogene locus. This CDR3 is built from 15 residues. In DNA form, the CDR3 reads TGTGCCAGAAGCCCCAAGGGGCGTAGCTCCTACGAGCAGTACTTC. Translating gives CARSPKGRSSYEQYF.

The chain is built from TRBV5-6 and TRBJ2-5, with 9 positions matching TRBD1. In germline, CDR1 is SGHDT, CDR2 YYEEEE. The CDR3 consists of 19 residues. V shed 1 base and J 0 bases; nucleotides not matched to a gene: 13. CDR3 DNA: TGTGCCAGCAGCTTGCCCCCCGGGACAGGGCTAAACAACCAAGAGACCCAGTACTTC. Its translation: CASSLPPGTGLNNQETQYF.